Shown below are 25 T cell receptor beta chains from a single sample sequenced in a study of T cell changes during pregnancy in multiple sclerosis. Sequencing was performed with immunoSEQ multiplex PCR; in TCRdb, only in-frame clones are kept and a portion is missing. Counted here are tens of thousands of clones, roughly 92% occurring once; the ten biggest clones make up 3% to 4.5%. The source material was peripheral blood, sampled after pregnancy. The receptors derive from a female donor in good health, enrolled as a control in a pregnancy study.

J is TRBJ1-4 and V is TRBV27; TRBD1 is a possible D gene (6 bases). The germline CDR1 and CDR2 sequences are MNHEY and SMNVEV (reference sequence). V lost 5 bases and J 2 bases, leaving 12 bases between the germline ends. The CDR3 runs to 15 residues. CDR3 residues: CASSPVDRTNEKLFF. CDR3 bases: TGTGCCAGCAGTCCCGTCGACAGGACTAATGAAAAACTGTTTTTT.

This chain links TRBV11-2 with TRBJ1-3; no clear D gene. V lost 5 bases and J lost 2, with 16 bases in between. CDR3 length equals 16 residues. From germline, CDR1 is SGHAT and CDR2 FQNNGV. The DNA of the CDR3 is TGTGCCAGCAGCCCACTGGGTCCCGGGGCTGGAAACACCATATATTTT. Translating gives CASSPLGPGAGNTIYF.

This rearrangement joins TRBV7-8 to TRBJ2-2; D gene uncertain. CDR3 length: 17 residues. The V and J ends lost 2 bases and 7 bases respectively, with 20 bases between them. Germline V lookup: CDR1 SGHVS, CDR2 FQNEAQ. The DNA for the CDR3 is TGTGCCAGCAGCTTACCACTACCCCGACCCGACGGCGGGGAGCTGTTTTTT. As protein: CASSLPLPRPDGGELFF.

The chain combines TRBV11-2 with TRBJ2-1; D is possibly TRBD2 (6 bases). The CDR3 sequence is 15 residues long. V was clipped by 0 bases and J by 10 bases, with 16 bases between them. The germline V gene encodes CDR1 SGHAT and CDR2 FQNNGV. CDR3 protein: CASSLDSSEGREQFF. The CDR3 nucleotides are TGTGCCAGCAGCTTAGATTCTAGCGAGGGCCGGGAGCAGTTCTTC.

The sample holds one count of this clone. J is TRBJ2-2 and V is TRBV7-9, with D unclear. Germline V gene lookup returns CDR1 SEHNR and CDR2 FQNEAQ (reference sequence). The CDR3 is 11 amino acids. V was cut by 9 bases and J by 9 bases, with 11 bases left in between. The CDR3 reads CARAHSRELFF. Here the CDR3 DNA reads TGTGCCAGGGCACACAGCCGGGAGCTGTTTTTT.

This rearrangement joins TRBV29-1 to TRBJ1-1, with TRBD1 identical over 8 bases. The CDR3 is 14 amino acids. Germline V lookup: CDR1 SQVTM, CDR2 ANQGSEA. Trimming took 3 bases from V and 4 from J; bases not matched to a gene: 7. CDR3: CSVDVQGARTEAFF. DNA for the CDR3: TGCAGCGTTGATGTTCAGGGGGCGCGCACTGAAGCTTTCTTT.

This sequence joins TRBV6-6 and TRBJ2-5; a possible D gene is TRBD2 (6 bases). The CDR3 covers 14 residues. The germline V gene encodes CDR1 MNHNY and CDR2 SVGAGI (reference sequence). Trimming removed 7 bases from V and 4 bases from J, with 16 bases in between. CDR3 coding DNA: TGTGCCAGCACCCGTAGCGGAGAGGGAGAGACCCAGTACTTC. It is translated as CASTRSGEGETQYF.

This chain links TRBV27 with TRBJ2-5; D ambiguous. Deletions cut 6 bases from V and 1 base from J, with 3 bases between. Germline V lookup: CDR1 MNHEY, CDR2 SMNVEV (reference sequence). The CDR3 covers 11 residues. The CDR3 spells CASRLQETQYF. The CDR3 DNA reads TGTGCCAGCAGACTCCAAGAGACCCAGTACTTC.

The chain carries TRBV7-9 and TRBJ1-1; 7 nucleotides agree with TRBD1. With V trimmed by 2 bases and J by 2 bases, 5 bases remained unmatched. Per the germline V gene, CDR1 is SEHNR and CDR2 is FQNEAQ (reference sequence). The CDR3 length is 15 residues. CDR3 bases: TGTGCCAGCAGCTTAATGACAGGGAGTAACACTGAAGCTTTCTTT. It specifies CASSLMTGSNTEAFF.

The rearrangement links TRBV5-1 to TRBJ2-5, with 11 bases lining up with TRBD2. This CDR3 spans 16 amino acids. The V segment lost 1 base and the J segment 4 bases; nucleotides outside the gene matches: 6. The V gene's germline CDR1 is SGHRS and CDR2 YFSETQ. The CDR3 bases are TGCGCCAGCAGCTTGCGTATCGGACTAGCGGGAGAGACCCAGTACTTC. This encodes CASSLRIGLAGETQYF.

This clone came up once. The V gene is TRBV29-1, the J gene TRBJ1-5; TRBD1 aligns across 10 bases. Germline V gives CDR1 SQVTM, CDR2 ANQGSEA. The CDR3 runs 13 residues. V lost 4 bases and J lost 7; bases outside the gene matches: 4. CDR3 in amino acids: CSVGDRGGQPQHF. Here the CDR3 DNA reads TGCAGCGTTGGGGACAGGGGAGGCCAGCCCCAGCATTTT.

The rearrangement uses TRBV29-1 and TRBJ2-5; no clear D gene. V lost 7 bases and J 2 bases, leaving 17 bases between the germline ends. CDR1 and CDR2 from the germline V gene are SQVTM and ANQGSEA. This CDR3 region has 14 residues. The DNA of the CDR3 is TGCAGCGCCATTGCCCCACTACGACAAGAGACCCAGTACTTC. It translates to CSAIAPLRQETQYF.

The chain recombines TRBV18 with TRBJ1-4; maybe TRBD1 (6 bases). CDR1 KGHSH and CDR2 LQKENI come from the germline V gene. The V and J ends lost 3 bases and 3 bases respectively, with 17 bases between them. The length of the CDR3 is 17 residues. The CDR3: CASSPGYGGQANEKLFF. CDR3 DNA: TGTGCCAGCTCACCGGGCTACGGGGGGCAGGCTAATGAAAAACTGTTTTTT.

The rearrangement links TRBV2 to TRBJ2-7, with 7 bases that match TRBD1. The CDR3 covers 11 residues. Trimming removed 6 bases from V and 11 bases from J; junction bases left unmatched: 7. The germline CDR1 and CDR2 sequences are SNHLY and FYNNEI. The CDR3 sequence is CASSVDRRKYF. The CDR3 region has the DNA TGTGCCAGCAGCGTGGACAGGAGGAAGTACTTC.

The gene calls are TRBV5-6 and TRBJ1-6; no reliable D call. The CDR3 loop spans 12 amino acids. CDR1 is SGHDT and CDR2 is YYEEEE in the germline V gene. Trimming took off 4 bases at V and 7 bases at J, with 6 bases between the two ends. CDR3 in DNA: TGTGCCAGCAGCCCTAGAAATTCACCCCTCCACTTT. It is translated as CASSPRNSPLHF.

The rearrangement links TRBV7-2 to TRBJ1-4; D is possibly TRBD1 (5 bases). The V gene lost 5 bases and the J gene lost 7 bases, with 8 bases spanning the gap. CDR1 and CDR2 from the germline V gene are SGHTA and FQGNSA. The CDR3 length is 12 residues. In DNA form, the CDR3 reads TGTGCCAGCAGCGGGGGGGGTGAAAAACTGTTTTTT. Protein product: CASSGGGEKLFF.

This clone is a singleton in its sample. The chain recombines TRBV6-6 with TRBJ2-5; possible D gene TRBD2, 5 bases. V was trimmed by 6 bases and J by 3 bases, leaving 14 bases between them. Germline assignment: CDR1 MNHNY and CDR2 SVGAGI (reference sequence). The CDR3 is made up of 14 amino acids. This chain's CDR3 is CASSHPGSKETQYF. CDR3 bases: TGTGCCAGCAGCCATCCGGGAAGCAAAGAGACCCAGTACTTC.

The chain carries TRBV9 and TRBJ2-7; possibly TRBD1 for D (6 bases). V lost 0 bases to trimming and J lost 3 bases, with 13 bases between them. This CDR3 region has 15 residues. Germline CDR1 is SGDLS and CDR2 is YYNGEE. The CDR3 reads CASSVETGILYEQYF. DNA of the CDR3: TGTGCCAGCAGCGTAGAAACAGGGATTCTCTACGAGCAGTACTTC.

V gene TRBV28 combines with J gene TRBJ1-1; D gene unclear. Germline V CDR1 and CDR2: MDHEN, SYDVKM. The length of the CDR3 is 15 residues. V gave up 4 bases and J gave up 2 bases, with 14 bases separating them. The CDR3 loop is CASSSPPRGNTEAFF. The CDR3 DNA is TGTGCCAGCAGTTCCCCCCCCCGGGGAAACACTGAAGCTTTCTTT.

DNA for the CDR3: TGTGCCAGCAGTTTTCCAGGCACAGATACGCAGTATTTT. As protein: CASSFPGTDTQYF. J is TRBJ2-3 and V is TRBV28; no clear D. Trimming stripped 3 bases from V and 1 base from J, with 5 bases between. The CDR3 has 13 residues. Germline assignment: CDR1 MDHEN and CDR2 SYDVKM.

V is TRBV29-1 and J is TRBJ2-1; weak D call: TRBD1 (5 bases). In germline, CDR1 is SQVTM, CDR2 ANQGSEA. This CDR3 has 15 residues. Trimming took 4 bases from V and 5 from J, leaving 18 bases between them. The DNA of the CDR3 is TGCAGCGTTGTCCGGCCCCAGGGTAGGGACAATGAGCAGTTCTTC. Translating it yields CSVVRPQGRDNEQFF.

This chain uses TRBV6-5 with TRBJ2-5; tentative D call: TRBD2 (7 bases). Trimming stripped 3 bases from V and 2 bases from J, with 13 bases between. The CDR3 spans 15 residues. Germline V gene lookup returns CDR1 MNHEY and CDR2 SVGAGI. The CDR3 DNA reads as TGTGCCAGCAGTTATTGGGGGGGGCCTCAAGAGACCCAGTACTTC. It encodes CASSYWGGPQETQYF.

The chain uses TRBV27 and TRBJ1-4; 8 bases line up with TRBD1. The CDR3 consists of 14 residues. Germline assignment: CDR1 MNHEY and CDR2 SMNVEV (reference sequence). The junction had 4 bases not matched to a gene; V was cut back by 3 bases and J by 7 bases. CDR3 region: CASSFRGRGEKLFF. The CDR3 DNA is TGTGCCAGCAGTTTCAGGGGGCGGGGTGAAAAACTGTTTTTT.

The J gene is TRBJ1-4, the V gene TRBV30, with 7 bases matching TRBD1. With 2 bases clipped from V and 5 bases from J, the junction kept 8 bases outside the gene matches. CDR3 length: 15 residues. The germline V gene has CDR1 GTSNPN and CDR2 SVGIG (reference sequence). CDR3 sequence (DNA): TGTGCCTGGAGTCGTCTGGACAGGAGGAATGAAAAACTGTTTTTT. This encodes CAWSRLDRRNEKLFF.

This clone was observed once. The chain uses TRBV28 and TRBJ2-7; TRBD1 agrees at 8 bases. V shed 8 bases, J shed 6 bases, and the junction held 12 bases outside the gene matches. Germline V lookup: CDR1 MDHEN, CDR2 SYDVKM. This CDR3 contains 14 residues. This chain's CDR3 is CASWRRQGNGEQYF. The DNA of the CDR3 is TGTGCCAGCTGGCGCCGACAGGGGAATGGCGAGCAGTACTTC.